The 2 T cell receptor beta chains reported below all come from one sample, sequenced in a study of T cells after yellow fever vaccination. TCRdb called the 5' RACE reads again in MiXCR, with one record for every CDR3 protein. The data show 100,000 to 150,000 distinct CDR3 sequences, with nearly 7.5% seen just once and 2% to 3% held by the top ten. The sample was CD4+ T cells sorted from PBMCs, taken more than 8 days after the first yellow fever vaccination. The receptors originated from a man aged 18 to 30 who received the YFV17D yellow fever vaccine.

For this clonotype: Possible read error: a much larger clone is one base away. The CDR3: CASSQDRSEMSNQPQHF. In nucleotides, the CDR3 is TGCGCCAGCAGCCAAGATCGATCAGAGATGAGCAATCAGCCCCAGCATTTT. J is TRBJ1-5 and V is TRBV4-1; no firm D call. Germline-derived CDR1 and CDR2 are MGHRA and YSYEKL. This CDR3 spans 17 amino acids. V gave up 0 bases and J gave up 1 base, with 13 bases separating them.

This clonotype was found many times. This chain links TRBV6-5 with TRBJ2-2; D not resolved. Per germline, CDR1 MNHEY and CDR2 SVGAGI. There are 13 residues in the CDR3. With 2 bases removed from V and 8 bases from J, the gap between germline ends came to 9 bases. CDR3 bases: TGTGCCAGCAGTTACGTTGCGGCTGGGGAGCTGTTTTTT. Amino acid sequence: CASSYVAAGELFF.